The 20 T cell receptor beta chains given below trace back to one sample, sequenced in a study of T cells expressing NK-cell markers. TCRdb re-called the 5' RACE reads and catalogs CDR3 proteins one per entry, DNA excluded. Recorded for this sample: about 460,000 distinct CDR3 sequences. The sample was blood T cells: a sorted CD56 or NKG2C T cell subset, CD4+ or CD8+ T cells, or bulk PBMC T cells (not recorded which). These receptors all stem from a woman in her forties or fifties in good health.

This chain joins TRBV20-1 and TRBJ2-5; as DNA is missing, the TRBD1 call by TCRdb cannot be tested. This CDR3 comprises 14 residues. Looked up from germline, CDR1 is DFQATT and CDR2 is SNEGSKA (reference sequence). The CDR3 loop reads CSARGKGNLETQYF.

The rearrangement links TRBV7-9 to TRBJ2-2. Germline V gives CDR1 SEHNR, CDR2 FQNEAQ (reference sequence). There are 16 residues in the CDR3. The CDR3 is CASLLVGRANTGELFF. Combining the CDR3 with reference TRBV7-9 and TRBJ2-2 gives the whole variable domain DTGVSQNPRHKITKRGQNVTFRCDPISEHNRLYWYRQTLGQGPEFLTYFQNEAQLEKSRLLSDRFSAERPKGSFSTLEIQRTEQGDSAMYLCASLLVGRANTGELFFGEGSRLTVL.

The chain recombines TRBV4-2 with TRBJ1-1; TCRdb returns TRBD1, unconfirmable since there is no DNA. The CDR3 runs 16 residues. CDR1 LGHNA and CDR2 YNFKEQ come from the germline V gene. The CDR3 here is CASSLRTGVKNTEAFF.

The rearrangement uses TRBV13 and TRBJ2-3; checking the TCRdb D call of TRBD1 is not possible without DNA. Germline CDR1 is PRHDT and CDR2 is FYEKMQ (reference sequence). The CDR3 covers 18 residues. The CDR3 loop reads CASSLAQGPRFMTDTQYF. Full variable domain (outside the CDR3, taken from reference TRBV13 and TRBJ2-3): AAGVIQSPRHLIKEKRETATLKCYPIPRHDTVYWYQQGPGQDPQFLISFYEKMQSDKGSIPDRFSAQQFSDYHSELNMSSLELGDSALYFCASSLAQGPRFMTDTQYFGPGTRLTVL.

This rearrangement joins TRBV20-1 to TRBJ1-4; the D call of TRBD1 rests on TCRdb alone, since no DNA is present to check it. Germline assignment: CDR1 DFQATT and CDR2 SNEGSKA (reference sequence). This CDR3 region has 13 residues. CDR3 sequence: CSTAGTSYEKLFF.

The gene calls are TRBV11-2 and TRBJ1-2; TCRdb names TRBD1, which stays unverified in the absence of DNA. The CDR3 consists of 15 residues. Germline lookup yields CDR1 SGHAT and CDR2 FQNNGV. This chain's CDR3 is CASSFTGTGTSGYTF.

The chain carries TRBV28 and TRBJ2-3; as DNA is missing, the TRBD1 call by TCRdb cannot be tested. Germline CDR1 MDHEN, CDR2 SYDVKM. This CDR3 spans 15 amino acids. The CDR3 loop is CASSPDRGRTDTQYF. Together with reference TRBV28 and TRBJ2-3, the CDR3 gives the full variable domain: DVKVTQSSRYLVKRTGEKVFLECVQDMDHENMFWYRQDPGLGLRLIYFSYDVKMKEKGDIPEGYSVSREKKERFSLILESASTNQTSMYLCASSPDRGRTDTQYFGPGTRLTVL.

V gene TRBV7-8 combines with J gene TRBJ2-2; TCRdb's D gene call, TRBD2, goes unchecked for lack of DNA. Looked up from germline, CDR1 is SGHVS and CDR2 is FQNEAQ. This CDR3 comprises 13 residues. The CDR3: CASSLRGLGELFF.

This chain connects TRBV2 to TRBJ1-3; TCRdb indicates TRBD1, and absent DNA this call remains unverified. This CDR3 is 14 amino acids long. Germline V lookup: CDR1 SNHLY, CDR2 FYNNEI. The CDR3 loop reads CASTGTGSGNTIYF.

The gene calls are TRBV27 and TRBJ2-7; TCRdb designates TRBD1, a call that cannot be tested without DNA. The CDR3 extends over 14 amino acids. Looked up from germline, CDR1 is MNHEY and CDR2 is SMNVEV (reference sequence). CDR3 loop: CASSFQWGRYEQYF.

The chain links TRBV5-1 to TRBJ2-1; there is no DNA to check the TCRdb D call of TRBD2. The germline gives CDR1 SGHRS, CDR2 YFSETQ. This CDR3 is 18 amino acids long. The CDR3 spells CASSRTLAGVSSYNEQFF.

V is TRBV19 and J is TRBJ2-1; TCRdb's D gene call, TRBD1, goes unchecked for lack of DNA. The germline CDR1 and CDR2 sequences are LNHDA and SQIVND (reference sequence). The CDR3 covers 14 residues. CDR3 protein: CASSVLTGDNEQFF.

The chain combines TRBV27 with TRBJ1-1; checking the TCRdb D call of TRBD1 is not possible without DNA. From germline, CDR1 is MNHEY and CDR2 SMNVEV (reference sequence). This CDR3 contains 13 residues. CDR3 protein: CASSFHRGPEAFF.

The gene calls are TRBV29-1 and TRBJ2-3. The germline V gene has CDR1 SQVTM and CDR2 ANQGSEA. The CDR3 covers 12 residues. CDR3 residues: CSVALGTDTQYF.

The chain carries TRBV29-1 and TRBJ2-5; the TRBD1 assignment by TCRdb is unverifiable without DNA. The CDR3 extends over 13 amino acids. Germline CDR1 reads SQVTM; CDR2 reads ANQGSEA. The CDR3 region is CSVLRDVEETQYF.

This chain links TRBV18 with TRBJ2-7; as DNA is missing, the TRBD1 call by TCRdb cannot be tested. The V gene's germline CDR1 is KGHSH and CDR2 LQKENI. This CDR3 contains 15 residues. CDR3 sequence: CASSPDPGQGYEQYF.

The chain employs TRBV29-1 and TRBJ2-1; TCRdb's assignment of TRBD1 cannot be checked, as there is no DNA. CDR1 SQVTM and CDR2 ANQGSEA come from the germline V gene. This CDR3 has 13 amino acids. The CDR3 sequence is CSVESPGTNEQFF.

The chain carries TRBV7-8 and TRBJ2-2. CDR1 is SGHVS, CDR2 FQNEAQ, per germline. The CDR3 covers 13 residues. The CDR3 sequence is CASPLANTGELFF.

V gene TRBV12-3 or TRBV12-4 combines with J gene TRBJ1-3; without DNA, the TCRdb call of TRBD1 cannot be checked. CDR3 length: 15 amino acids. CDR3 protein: CASSSTGLSGNTIYF.

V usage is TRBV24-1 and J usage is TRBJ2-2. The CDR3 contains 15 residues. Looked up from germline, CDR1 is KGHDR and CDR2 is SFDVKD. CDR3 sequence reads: CATSGIVSNTGELFF.